The next 20 T cell receptor beta chains were all read from a single sample in a study of T cells in Graves' hyperthyroidism and ophthalmopathy. TCR beta CDR3 regions were amplified from RNA transcripts. The primer set for the first-round RT-PCR of the TCR CDR3 was HTBI. TCRdb redid the calling of the multiplex PCR reads with MiXCR, one entry per CDR3 protein. The table records a few hundred thousand distinct CDR3 sequences, roughly 14% of them present only once. Material: blood. The receptors stem from a young woman with Graves' hyperthyroidism.

This clonotype has at least ten counts. The chain employs TRBV20-1 and TRBJ1-2; 7 bases agree with TRBD1. CDR1 is DFQATT and CDR2 is SNEGSKA in the germline V gene (reference sequence). The CDR3 totals 13 residues. Trimming took 6 bases from V and 7 from J; bases not matched to a gene: 11. CDR3 in amino acids: CSAHQQGWGGYTF. CDR3 nucleotides: TGCAGTGCACACCAACAGGGGTGGGGTGGCTACACCTTC.

The chain has TRBV5-6 and TRBJ1-2; D is possibly TRBD1 (5 bases). The CDR3 length is 15 residues. Per germline, CDR1 SGHDT and CDR2 YYEEEE. V was pared by 4 bases and J by 2 bases, with 15 bases between. CDR3 in DNA: TGTGCCAGCAGCGTTCAGGGAGTATCCAACTATGGCTACACCTTC. The encoded protein is CASSVQGVSNYGYTF.

The chain couples TRBV11-2 to TRBJ1-6; 7 bases map to TRBD1. The CDR3 covers 15 residues. With 3 bases clipped from V and 7 bases from J, the junction kept 6 bases outside the gene matches. In germline, CDR1 is SGHAT, CDR2 FQNNGV. CDR3 protein: CASSFLGGPNSPLHF. The CDR3 region has the DNA TGTGCCAGCAGCTTTTTAGGGGGCCCCAATTCACCCCTCCACTTT.

The rearrangement links TRBV14 to TRBJ2-2; weak D call: TRBD1 (6 bases). The CDR3 runs to 13 residues. CDR1 is SGHDN, CDR2 FVKESK, per germline. The ends were cut back, 4 bases at V and 3 bases at J, with 6 bases in the middle. CDR3 sequence reads: CASSPGDTGELFF. CDR3 nucleotide sequence: TGTGCCAGCAGCCCAGGGGACACCGGGGAGCTGTTTTTT.

Of note for this clonotype: A clone one base away is much larger, so this may be a read error. The chain recombines TRBV27 with TRBJ2-1; 9 nucleotides match TRBD1. Germline V gene lookup returns CDR1 MNHEY and CDR2 SMNVEV (reference sequence). After removal of 6 bases from V and 7 bases from J, the junction contained 10 bases not matched to a gene. CDR3 length: 15 residues. As DNA, the CDR3 is TGTGCCAGCAGACCGGGACAGGGAGGGGGGAATGAGCAGTTCTTC. Protein sequence: CASRPGQGGGNEQFF.

This clonotype was detected many times. The chain employs TRBV27 and TRBJ2-7, with D possibly being TRBD1 (6 bases). V was cut by 6 bases and J by 0 bases, with 15 bases left in between. The CDR3 runs to 15 residues. CDR1 is MNHEY and CDR2 is SMNVEV in the germline V gene (reference sequence). The DNA for the CDR3 is TGTGCCAGCAGCCTCAGGGGACATCGCTCCTACGAGCAGTACTTC. Its translation is CASSLRGHRSYEQYF.

Ten or more counts support this clonotype. The V gene is TRBV20-1, the J gene TRBJ1-2; D unresolved. Germline CDR1 is DFQATT and CDR2 is SNEGSKA (reference sequence). V lost 3 bases, J lost 5 bases, and 10 bases lay in between. The CDR3 spans 12 residues. CDR3 DNA: TGCAGTGCTAGTACGGGGATATATGGCTACACCTTC. It encodes CSASTGIYGYTF.

The table lists this clonotype with many counts. The chain employs TRBV7-2 and TRBJ2-2, with TRBD2 matching 10 bases. The germline gives CDR1 SGHTA, CDR2 FQGNSA. The CDR3 totals 20 residues. The trim removed 5 bases at V and 6 bases at J, leaving 21 bases unmatched. The CDR3 sequence is CASSVPGPLTSGKGSGELFF. The CDR3 DNA sequence: TGTGCCAGCAGCGTCCCGGGGCCGCTTACTAGCGGGAAGGGGTCCGGGGAGCTGTTTTTT. Using reference TRBV7-2 and TRBJ2-2 for the parts outside the CDR3, the full variable domain is GAGVSQSPSNKVTEKGKDVELRCDPISGHTALYWYRQSLGQGLEFLIYFQGNSAPDKSGLPSDRFSAERTGGSVSTLTIQRTQQEDSAVYLCASSVPGPLTSGKGSGELFFGEGSRLTVL.

This chain uses TRBV6-1 with TRBJ2-3; D is undetermined. Germline V gene data show CDR1 as MNHNS and CDR2 as SASEGT. This CDR3 has 16 residues. Deletions cut 5 bases from V and 0 bases from J, with 15 bases between. This chain's CDR3 is CASSPFAETSTDTQYF. CDR3 DNA sequence: TGTGCCAGCAGTCCCTTCGCGGAGACTAGCACAGATACGCAGTATTTT.

This clonotype was counted ten times or more. The rearrangement uses TRBV20-1 and TRBJ1-1, with no clear D. V lost 3 bases, J lost 3 bases, and 17 bases lay in between. The germline CDR1 and CDR2 sequences are DFQATT and SNEGSKA (reference sequence). The CDR3 runs to 15 residues. The CDR3 reads CSAREAGGEDTEAFF. Here the CDR3 DNA reads TGCAGTGCTAGGGAAGCGGGTGGGGAAGACACTGAAGCTTTCTTT.

In its sample, this clonotype was seen a few times. V usage is TRBV4-2 and J usage is TRBJ2-1; D call uncertain. Germline lookup yields CDR1 LGHNA and CDR2 YNFKEQ. Deletions cut 2 bases from V and 9 bases from J, with 17 bases between. The CDR3 consists of 15 residues. This chain's CDR3 is CASSQSRVGLGEQFF. The CDR3, as DNA: TGTGCCAGCAGCCAAAGCCGGGTTGGGTTGGGTGAGCAGTTCTTC.

This clonotype has a count of ten or more. The chain links TRBV2 to TRBJ2-3; either TRBD1 or TRBD2 may supply D (5 bases each). V was trimmed by 8 bases and J by 9 bases, leaving 6 bases between them. Germline V gene data show CDR1 as SNHLY and CDR2 as FYNNEI. The CDR3 totals 9 residues. This chain's CDR3 is CASGTTQYF. The DNA of the CDR3 is TGTGCCAGCGGGACGACGCAGTATTTT.

The chain recombines TRBV6-5 with TRBJ2-2; no firm D call. This CDR3 contains 15 residues. Germline CDR1 and CDR2: MNHEY and SVGAGI. The ends were cut back, 3 bases at V and 1 base at J, with 9 bases in the middle. The CDR3 is CASSYVLRNTGELFF. For the CDR3, the DNA is TGTGCCAGCAGTTATGTACTGAGGAACACCGGGGAGCTGTTTTTT.

This clonotype was picked up a small number of times. The chain combines TRBV19 with TRBJ2-2; D gene unclear. The CDR3 covers 16 residues. Per germline, CDR1 LNHDA and CDR2 SQIVND (reference sequence). Between the trimmed V and J ends, which lost 2 bases and 0 bases, there was a span of 10 bases. The CDR3 region is CASSISADTNTGELFF. As DNA, the CDR3 is TGTGCCAGTAGTATATCGGCGGATACGAACACCGGGGAGCTGTTTTTT.

This clonotype came up many times. This sequence joins TRBV20-1 and TRBJ1-2; D is uncertain. This CDR3 contains 15 residues. The ends were cut back, 0 bases at V and 7 bases at J, with 18 bases in the middle. Germline V lookup: CDR1 DFQATT, CDR2 SNEGSKA (reference sequence). The CDR3 sequence is CSARDHGVPASGYTF. DNA of the CDR3: TGCAGTGCTAGAGATCATGGAGTTCCCGCTTCTGGCTACACCTTC.

This clonotype has just one count. A much larger clone sits a single nucleotide away, making a read error possible. The chain joins TRBV29-1 to TRBJ2-1, with D possibly TRBD1 on 6 matching bases. The V end lost 6 bases, the J end lost 1 base, and 10 bases lay between the germline ends. The length of the CDR3 is 13 residues. Germline V gene data show CDR1 as SQVTM and CDR2 as ANQGSEA. The CDR3 bases are TGCAGCGTGGCAAGGGGGTCCTACAATGAGCAGTTCTTC. Its translation is CSVARGSYNEQFF.

The chain has TRBV4-1 and TRBJ1-1, with a possible D match to TRBD1 (5 bases). CDR1 is MGHRA, CDR2 YSYEKL, per germline. V lost 4 bases to trimming and J lost 3 bases, with 15 bases between them. The CDR3 sequence is 15 residues long. The CDR3 sequence: CASSPLWGGDTEAFF. The DNA of the CDR3 is TGCGCCAGCAGCCCCCTCTGGGGGGGAGACACTGAAGCTTTCTTT.

This sequence joins TRBV20-1 and TRBJ2-7; 7 bases are a match to TRBD2. CDR1 DFQATT and CDR2 SNEGSKA come from the germline V gene (reference sequence). There are 14 residues in the CDR3. J lost 5 bases, V lost 6 bases, and 13 bases had no gene match. The CDR3 sequence: CSATLGRGNDEQYF. The CDR3 DNA reads TGCAGTGCCACCTTGGGGAGGGGCAACGACGAGCAGTACTTC.

The gene calls are TRBV27 and TRBJ1-4, with unresolved D. Germline CDR1 is MNHEY and CDR2 is SMNVEV (reference sequence). The CDR3 is 11 residues long. The V and J ends lost 7 bases and 4 bases respectively, with 4 bases between them. Here the CDR3 DNA reads TGTGCCAGCAAAAGTAATGAAAAACTGTTTTTT. Its protein is CASKSNEKLFF.

This clonotype was seen more than once but under ten times. V gene TRBV12-3 or TRBV12-4 combines with J gene TRBJ2-2, with a tentative D call TRBD1 (6 bases). The CDR3 is 15 residues long. V lost 3 bases to trimming and J lost 7 bases, with 15 bases between them. CDR3 nucleotide sequence: TGTGCCAGCAGTTTTTACCAGGGGATATTCGGGGAGCTGTTTTTT. Translating gives CASSFYQGIFGELFF.